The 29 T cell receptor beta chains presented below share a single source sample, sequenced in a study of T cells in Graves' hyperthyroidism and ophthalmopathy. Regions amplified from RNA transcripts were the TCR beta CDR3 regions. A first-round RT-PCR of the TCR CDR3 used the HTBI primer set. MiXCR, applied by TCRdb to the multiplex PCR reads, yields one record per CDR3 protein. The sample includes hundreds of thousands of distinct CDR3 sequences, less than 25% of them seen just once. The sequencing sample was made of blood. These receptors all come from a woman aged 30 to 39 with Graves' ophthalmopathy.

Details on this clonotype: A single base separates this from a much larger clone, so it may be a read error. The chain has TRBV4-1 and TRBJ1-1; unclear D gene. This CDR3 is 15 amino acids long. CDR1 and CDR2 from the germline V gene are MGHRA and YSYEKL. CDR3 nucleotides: TGCGCCTGCAGAGCGAGCAGGATCCAGAACACTGAAGCTTTCTTT. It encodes CACRASRIQNTEAFF.

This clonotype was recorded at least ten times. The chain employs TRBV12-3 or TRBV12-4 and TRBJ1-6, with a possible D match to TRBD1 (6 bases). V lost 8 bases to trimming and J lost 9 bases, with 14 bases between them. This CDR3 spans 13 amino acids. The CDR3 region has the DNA TGTGCCAGCGCCCAGGGGTTCAGTTCACCCCTCCACTTT. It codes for CASAQGFSSPLHF.

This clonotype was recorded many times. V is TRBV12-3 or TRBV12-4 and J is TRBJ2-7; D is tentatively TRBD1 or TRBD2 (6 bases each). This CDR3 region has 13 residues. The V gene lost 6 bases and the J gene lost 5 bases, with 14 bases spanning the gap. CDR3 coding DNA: TGTGCCAGCAGCTTTTCCCGGGGGCACGAGCAGTACTTC. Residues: CASSFSRGHEQYF.

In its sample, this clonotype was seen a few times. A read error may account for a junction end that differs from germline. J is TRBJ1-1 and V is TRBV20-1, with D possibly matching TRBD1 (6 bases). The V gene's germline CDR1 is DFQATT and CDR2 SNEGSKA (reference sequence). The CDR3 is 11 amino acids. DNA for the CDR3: TGCAGTGCCCGTCGGACAGCCCTTAACGTATTT. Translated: CSARRTALNVF.

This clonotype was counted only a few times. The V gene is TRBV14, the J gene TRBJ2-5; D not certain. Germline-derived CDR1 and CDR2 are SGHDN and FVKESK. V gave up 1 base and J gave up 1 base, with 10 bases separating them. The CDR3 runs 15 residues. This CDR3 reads CASSQGRLFQETQYF. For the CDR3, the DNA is TGTGCCAGCAGCCAAGGACGGCTATTCCAAGAGACCCAGTACTTC.

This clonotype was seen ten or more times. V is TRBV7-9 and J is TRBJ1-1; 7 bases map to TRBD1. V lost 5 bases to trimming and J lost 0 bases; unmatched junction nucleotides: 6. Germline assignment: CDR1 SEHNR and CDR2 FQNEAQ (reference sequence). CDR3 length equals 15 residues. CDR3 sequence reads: CASSLLDRMNTEAFF. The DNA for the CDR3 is TGTGCCAGCAGCCTGTTGGACAGGATGAACACTGAAGCTTTCTTT.

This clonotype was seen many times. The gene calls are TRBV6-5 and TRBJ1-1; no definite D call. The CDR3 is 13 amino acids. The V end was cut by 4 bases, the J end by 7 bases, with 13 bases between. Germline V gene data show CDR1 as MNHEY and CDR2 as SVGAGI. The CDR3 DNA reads TGTGCCAGCAGTTCCCAACTCCCGGATGAAGCTTTCTTT. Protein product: CASSSQLPDEAFF.

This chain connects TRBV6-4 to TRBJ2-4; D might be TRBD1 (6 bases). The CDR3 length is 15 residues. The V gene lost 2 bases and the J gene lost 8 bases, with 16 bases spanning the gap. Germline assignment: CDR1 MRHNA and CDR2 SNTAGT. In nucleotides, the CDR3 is TGTGCCAGCAGTGACACGAGGGTGCAGGGGCACATTCAGTACTTC. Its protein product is CASSDTRVQGHIQYF.

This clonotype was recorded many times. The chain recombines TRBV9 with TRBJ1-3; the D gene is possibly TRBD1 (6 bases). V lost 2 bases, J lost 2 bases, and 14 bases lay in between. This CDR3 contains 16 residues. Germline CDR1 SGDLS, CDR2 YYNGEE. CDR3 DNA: TGTGCCAGCAGCGTTCAAGGGGGAACAACTGGAAACACCATATATTTT. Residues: CASSVQGGTTGNTIYF.

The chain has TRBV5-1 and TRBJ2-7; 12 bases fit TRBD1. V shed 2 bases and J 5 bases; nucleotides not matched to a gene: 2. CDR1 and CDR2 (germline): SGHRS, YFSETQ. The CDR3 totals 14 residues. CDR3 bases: TGCGCCAGCAGCTTCGGGACAGGGGGCCACGAGCAGTACTTC. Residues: CASSFGTGGHEQYF.

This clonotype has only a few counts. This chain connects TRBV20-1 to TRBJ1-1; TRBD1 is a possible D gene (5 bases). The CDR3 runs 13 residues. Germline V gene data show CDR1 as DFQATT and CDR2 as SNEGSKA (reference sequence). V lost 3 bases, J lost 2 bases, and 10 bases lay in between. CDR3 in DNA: TGCAGTGCTAGTGGGGGTTATAACACTGAAGCTTTCTTT. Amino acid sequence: CSASGGYNTEAFF.

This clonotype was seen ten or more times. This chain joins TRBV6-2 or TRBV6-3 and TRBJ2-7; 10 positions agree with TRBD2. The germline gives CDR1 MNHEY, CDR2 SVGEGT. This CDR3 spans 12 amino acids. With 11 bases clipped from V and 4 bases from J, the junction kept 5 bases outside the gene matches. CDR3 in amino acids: CAWTSGLYEQYF. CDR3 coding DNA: TGTGCCTGGACTAGCGGACTGTACGAGCAGTACTTC.

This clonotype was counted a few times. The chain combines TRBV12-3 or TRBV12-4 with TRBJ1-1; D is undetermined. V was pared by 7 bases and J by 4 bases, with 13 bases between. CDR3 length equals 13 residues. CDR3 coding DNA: TGTGCCAGCACCGGGTACGAGGTCACTGAAGCTTTCTTT. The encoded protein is CASTGYEVTEAFF.

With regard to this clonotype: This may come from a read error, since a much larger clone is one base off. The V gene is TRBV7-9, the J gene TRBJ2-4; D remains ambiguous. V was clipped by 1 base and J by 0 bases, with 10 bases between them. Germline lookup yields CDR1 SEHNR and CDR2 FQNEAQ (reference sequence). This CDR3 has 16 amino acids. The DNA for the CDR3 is TGTGCCAGCAGCTTAGGAGCCCAGCTAGCCAAAAACATTCAGTACTTC. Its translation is CASSLGAQLAKNIQYF.

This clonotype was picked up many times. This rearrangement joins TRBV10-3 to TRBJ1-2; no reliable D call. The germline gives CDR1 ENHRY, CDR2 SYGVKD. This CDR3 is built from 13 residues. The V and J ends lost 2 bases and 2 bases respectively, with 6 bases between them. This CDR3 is CAISELQNYGYTF. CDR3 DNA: TGTGCCATCAGTGAGCTTCAAAACTATGGCTACACCTTC.

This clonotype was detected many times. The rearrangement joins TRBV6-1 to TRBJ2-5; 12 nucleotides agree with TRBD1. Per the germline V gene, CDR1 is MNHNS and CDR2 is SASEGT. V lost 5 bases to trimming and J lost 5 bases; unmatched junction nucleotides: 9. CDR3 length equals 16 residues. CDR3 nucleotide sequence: TGTGCCAGCAGTAGCCGGGACAGGGGGCTTATGGAGACCCAGTACTTC. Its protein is CASSSRDRGLMETQYF.

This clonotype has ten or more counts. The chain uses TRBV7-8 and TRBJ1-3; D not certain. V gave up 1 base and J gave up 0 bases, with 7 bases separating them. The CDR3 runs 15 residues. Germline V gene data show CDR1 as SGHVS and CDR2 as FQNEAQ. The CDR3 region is CASSLGPDSGNTIYF. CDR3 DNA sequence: TGTGCCAGCAGCTTAGGACCGGACTCTGGAAACACCATATATTTT.

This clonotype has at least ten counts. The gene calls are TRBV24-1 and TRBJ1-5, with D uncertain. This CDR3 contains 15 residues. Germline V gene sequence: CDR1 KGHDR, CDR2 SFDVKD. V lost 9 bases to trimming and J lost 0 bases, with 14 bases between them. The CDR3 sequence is CATAPSDYSNQPQHF. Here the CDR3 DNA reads TGTGCCACCGCACCTTCGGATTATAGCAATCAGCCCCAGCATTTT.

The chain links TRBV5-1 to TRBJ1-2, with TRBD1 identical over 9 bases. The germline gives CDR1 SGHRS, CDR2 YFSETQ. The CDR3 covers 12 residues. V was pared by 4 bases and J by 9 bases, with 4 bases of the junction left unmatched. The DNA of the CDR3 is TGCGCCAGCAGCCGGGACAGGGTTAGCTACACCTTC. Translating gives CASSRDRVSYTF. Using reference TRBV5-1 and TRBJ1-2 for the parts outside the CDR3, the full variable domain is KAGVTQTPRYLIKTRGQQVTLSCSPISGHRSVSWYQQTPGQGLQFLFEYFSETQRNKGNFPGRFSGRQFSNSRSEMNVSTLELGDSALYLCASSRDRVSYTFGSGTRLTVV.

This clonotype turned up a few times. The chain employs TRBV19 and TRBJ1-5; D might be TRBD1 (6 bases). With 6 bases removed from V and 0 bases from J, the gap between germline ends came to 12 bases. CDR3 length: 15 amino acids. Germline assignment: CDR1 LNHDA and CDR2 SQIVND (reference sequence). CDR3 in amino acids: CASRSTGYSNQPQHF. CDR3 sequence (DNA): TGTGCCAGTAGGTCGACAGGTTATAGCAATCAGCCCCAGCATTTT.

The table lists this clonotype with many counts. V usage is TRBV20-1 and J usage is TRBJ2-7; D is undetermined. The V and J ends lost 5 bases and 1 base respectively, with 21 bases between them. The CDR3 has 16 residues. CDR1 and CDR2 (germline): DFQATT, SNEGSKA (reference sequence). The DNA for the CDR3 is TGCAGTGCTCCCCCGCGAATTACGGATGATTCCTACGAGCAGTACTTC. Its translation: CSAPPRITDDSYEQYF.

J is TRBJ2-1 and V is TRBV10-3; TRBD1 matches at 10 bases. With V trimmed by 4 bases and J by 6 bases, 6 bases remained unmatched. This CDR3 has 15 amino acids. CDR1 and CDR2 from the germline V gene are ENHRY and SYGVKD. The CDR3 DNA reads TGTGCCATCAGTGTGGTGGGGACAGGGGTCAATGAGCAGTTCTTC. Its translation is CAISVVGTGVNEQFF.

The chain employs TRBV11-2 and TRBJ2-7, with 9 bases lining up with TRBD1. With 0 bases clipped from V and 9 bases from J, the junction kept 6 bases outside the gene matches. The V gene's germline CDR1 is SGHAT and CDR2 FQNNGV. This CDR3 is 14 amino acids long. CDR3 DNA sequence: TGTGCCAGCAGCTTAGAACAGGGGGCGGCTGTGCAGTACTTC. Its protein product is CASSLEQGAAVQYF.

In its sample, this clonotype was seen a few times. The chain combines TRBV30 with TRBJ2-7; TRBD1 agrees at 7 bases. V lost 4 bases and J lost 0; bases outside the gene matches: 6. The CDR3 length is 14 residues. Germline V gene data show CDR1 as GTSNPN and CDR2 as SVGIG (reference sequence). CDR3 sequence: CAWTVGDSSYEQYF. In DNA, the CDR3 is TGTGCCTGGACAGTAGGGGACAGCTCCTACGAGCAGTACTTC.

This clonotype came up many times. DNA of the CDR3: TGTGCCAGCAGTTACTTCGCCGACAGGGGGCCCTACGAGCAGTACTTC. Its translation is CASSYFADRGPYEQYF. The chain links TRBV6-5 to TRBJ2-7; 10 bases match TRBD1. This CDR3 comprises 16 residues. The germline V gene encodes CDR1 MNHEY and CDR2 SVGAGI. V lost 1 base to trimming and J lost 2 bases; unmatched junction nucleotides: 5.

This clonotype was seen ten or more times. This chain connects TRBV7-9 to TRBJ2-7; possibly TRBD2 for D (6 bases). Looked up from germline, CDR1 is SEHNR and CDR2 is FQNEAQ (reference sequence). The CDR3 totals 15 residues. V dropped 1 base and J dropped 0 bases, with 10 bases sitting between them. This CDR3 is CASSLVGGFSYEQYF. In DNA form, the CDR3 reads TGTGCCAGCAGCTTAGTGGGAGGATTCTCCTACGAGCAGTACTTC.

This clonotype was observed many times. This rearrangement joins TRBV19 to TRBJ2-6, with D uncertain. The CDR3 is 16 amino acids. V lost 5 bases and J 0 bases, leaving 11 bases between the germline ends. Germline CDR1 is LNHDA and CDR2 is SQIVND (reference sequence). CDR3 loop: CASSLGAFSGANVLTF. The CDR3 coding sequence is TGTGCCAGTAGTTTGGGCGCATTCTCTGGGGCCAACGTCCTGACTTTC.

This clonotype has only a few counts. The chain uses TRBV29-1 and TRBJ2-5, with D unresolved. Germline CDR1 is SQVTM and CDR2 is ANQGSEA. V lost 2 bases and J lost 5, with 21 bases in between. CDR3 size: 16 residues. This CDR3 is CSVETAQPGVGETQYF. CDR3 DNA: TGCAGCGTTGAAACAGCGCAGCCAGGAGTTGGGGAGACCCAGTACTTC.

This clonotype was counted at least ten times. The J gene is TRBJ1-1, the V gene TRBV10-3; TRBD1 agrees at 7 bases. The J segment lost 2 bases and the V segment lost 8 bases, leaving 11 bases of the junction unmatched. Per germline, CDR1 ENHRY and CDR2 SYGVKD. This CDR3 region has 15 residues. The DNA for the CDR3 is TGTGCCATCGGCAGTCCTGACAGGGCTAACACTGAAGCTTTCTTT. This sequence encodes CAIGSPDRANTEAFF.